What follows are 11 T cell receptor beta chains derived from one specimen sequenced in a study of T-cell reconstitution after alpha-beta-depleted transplantation in children (dated by TCRdb to about 2016). Library preparation employed PCR. Sequencing relied on an Illumina HiSeq 2500. TCR library preparation used molecular barcoding, with unique molecular identifiers applied to normalize quantification of the TCRbeta repertoire. TCRdb applied fastp at Q25 and MiXCR to the public reads, then kept only in-frame beta chains. Every entry covers one CDR3 protein and lists the most common genes and DNA from its rows. Across this sample there are 600,000 to 700,000 distinct CDR3 sequences, with 16% seen only once. Of the sample, over 0.95% is held by the ten largest clones. The material sequenced was PBMCs from the stem cell graft donor, taken from the stem cell graft. These receptors were collected from a human donor who donated a stem cell graft to a child with acute myeloid leukemia.

The table lists this clonotype with a few counts. The V gene is TRBV5-1, the J gene TRBJ2-5; possible D gene TRBD1, 6 bases. The germline V and J ends were trimmed by 8 bases and 0 bases, with 11 bases remaining between them. Germline V lookup: CDR1 SGHRS, CDR2 YFSETQ. The CDR3 consists of 13 residues. The CDR3 sequence: CASKQGNQETQYF. The CDR3, as DNA: TGCGCCAGTAAACAGGGCAACCAAGAGACCCAGTACTTC.

This clonotype has at least ten counts. The DNA of the CDR3 is TGCAGTGCTAGAAACGATCCTAATTCACCCCTCCACTTT. Protein product: CSARNDPNSPLHF. The chain carries TRBV20-1 and TRBJ1-6; D not certain. This CDR3 spans 13 amino acids. V lost 2 bases and J 6 bases, leaving 8 bases between the germline ends. Germline assignment: CDR1 DFQATT and CDR2 SNEGSKA (reference sequence).

This clonotype has more than one count but fewer than ten. The CDR3 reads CASSLKEQYV. The CDR3 DNA reads TGTGCCAGCAGCTTGAAGGAGCAGTACGTC. This chain joins TRBV5-5 and TRBJ2-7, with unresolved D. Trimming took off 1 base at V and 7 bases at J, with 3 bases between the two ends. The CDR3 sequence is 10 residues long. Germline V gene data show CDR1 as SGHKS and CDR2 as YYEKEE (reference sequence).

There are a few counts of this clonotype. For the CDR3, the DNA is TGCGCCAGCAGCTCAAGGGGGGCCATAGAGACCCAGTACTTC. Protein sequence: CASSSRGAIETQYF. V usage is TRBV5-1 and J usage is TRBJ2-5; tentatively, D is TRBD1 or TRBD2 (6 bases each). From germline, CDR1 is SGHRS and CDR2 YFSETQ. The V and J ends lost 3 bases and 4 bases respectively, with 13 bases between them. The CDR3 is 14 amino acids.

The V and J genes are TRBV4-2 and TRBJ2-1, with TRBD2 identical over 11 bases. The CDR3 covers 17 residues. The ends lost 0 bases at V and 7 bases at J; junction bases unmatched: 8. The germline gives CDR1 LGHNA, CDR2 YNFKEQ. CDR3 amino acids: CASSQEITSGGRNEQFF. CDR3 nucleotides: TGTGCCAGCAGCCAAGAGATCACTAGCGGGGGTCGGAATGAGCAGTTCTTC.

V usage is TRBV7-2 and J usage is TRBJ1-1; 10 bases agree with TRBD1. In germline, CDR1 is SGHTA, CDR2 FQGNSA. The CDR3 length is 14 residues. With V trimmed by 5 bases and J by 11 bases, 11 bases remained unmatched. This CDR3 reads CASSTTPGQGLAFF. In DNA, the CDR3 is TGTGCCAGCAGCACCACCCCGGGACAGGGGCTGGCTTTCTTT.

DNA for the CDR3: TGCGCCAGCAGCTTGGAGGGACAGCCTTTGAACACTGAAGCTTTCTTT. It codes for CASSLEGQPLNTEAFF. The J gene is TRBJ1-1, the V gene TRBV5-1, with TRBD1 identical over 7 bases. The germline CDR1 and CDR2 sequences are SGHRS and YFSETQ. Trimming removed 0 bases from V and 0 bases from J; junction bases left unmatched: 5. The CDR3 loop spans 16 amino acids.

In its sample, this clonotype was seen many times. This sequence joins TRBV9 and TRBJ2-5; TRBD2 agrees at 12 bases. The CDR3 totals 17 residues. The ends lost 3 bases at V and 5 bases at J; junction bases unmatched: 11. Germline assignment: CDR1 SGDLS and CDR2 YYNGEE. CDR3 sequence (DNA): TGTGCCAGCAGCGCGCCACTAGCGGGGGGAAGGCGGGAGACCCAGTACTTC. It yields the protein CASSAPLAGGRRETQYF. Full variable domain (outside the CDR3, taken from reference TRBV9 and TRBJ2-5): DSGVTQTPKHLITATGQRVTLRCSPRSGDLSVYWYQQSLDQGLQFLIQYYNGEERAKGNILERFSAQQFPDLHSELNLSSLELGDSALYFCASSAPLAGGRRETQYFGPGTRLLVL.

The chain carries TRBV16 and TRBJ1-3; D is uncertain. In germline, CDR1 is KGHSY, CDR2 FQNENV. CDR3 length: 15 amino acids. V was trimmed by 0 bases and J by 0 bases, leaving 6 bases between them. CDR3 nucleotide sequence: TGTGCCAGCAGCCAATCGGCCGACTCTGGAAACACCATATATTTT. Translating it yields CASSQSADSGNTIYF.

There are many counts of this clonotype. The V and J genes are TRBV24-1 and TRBJ2-3; 11 positions agree with TRBD2. Per germline, CDR1 KGHDR and CDR2 SFDVKD. V shed 3 bases, J shed 2 bases, and the junction held 6 bases outside the gene matches. The CDR3 spans 17 residues. Here the CDR3 DNA reads TGTGCCACCAGTGATGCCGGGACTAGCGGTTACACAGATACGCAGTATTTT. Protein product: CATSDAGTSGYTDTQYF.

The V and J genes are TRBV12-3 or TRBV12-4 and TRBJ2-1, with D perhaps given as TRBD1 or TRBD2 (6 bases each). The CDR3 runs to 14 residues. V was shortened by 7 bases and J by 9 bases, with 19 bases between the two germline ends. The CDR3 loop reads CASIGGYEGGEQFF. The DNA of the CDR3 is TGTGCCAGCATTGGGGGGTACGAAGGGGGTGAGCAGTTCTTC.